This T cell receptor beta chain was sequenced for a study of CD8 T cells in Susac syndrome. The authors reverse transcribed roughly 0.5 to 1 ug RNA with random hexamers. It was immunoSEQ multiplex PCR that amplified TCR beta CDR3 across 54 Vbeta and 13 Jbeta. MiXCR, applied by TCRdb to the immunoSEQ multiplex PCR reads, yields one record per CDR3 protein. The sample has over 95,000 distinct CDR3 sequences; about 90% are singletons. CD8+ and CD4+ T cells taken from blood had their TCR beta sequenced. Negative isolation yielded CD4+ and CD8+ T cells, and FACS enriched TEMRA cells. J was trimmed by 10 bases and V by 4 bases; bases with no gene match: 9. CDR3 length: 13 amino acids.

The chain uses TRBV12-3 or TRBV12-4 and TRBJ1-1, with 7 bases identical to TRBD1. The clonotype was recovered from a human donor in good health. Sample: CD8+ T cells from PBMCs. In DNA form, the CDR3 reads TGTGCCAGCAGTTCAGCTGTGACAGGGCCAGCTTTCTTT. Translating gives CASSSAVTGPAFF.